A single sample gave rise to the 10 T cell receptor beta chains below, sequenced in a study of yellow fever vaccine responses in identical twins. One entry per CDR3 protein results from TCRdb running MiXCR on the RT-PCR reads. Among about 2,100 distinct CDR3 sequences listed, roughly four fifths were seen once. Here the sequenced sample was T cells from blood (PBMCs), unsorted or a sorted subset (not recorded which), taken before or after yellow fever vaccination (not recorded which). The receptors stem from a woman aged 18 to 35 who received the yellow fever vaccine.

V and J are TRBV5-5 and TRBJ2-1; maybe TRBD1 (5 bases). The CDR3 totals 16 residues. CDR1 is SGHKS, CDR2 YYEKEE, per germline (reference sequence). The ends were cut back, 0 bases at V and 0 bases at J, with 10 bases in the middle. The CDR3 region has the DNA TGTGCCAGCAGCTTGGGACAGAGTCTCTCCTACAATGAGCAGTTCTTC. Encoded protein: CASSLGQSLSYNEQFF.

The chain uses TRBV27 and TRBJ1-1; D is uncertain. The CDR3 is made up of 13 amino acids. V was cut by 6 bases and J by 3 bases, with 11 bases left in between. The germline CDR1 and CDR2 sequences are MNHEY and SMNVEV (reference sequence). In DNA form, the CDR3 reads TGTGCCAGCAGACGACCGGGATACACTGAAGCTTTCTTT. This codes for CASRRPGYTEAFF.

This chain links TRBV6-2 or TRBV6-3 with TRBJ1-1; tentatively, D is TRBD1 (6 bases). This CDR3 has 15 amino acids. The germline V gene has CDR1 MNHEY and CDR2 SVGEGT. Trimming pared 0 bases from V and 5 bases from J, leaving 13 bases between. CDR3 protein: CASSYSMAGDTEAFF. The CDR3, as DNA: TGTGCCAGCAGTTACTCGATGGCAGGGGATACTGAAGCTTTCTTT.

CDR3: CASSSSTDTGTEAFF. Here the CDR3 DNA reads TGCGCCAGCAGCTCTTCGACGGATACGGGTACTGAAGCTTTCTTT. The chain recombines TRBV5-1 with TRBJ1-1; D is unresolved. The V and J ends lost 3 bases and 5 bases respectively, with 17 bases between them. Germline V gene sequence: CDR1 SGHRS, CDR2 YFSETQ. The CDR3 is made up of 15 amino acids. The variable domain in full, completed from reference TRBV5-1 and TRBJ1-1, reads KAGVTQTPRYLIKTRGQQVTLSCSPISGHRSVSWYQQTPGQGLQFLFEYFSETQRNKGNFPGRFSGRQFSNSRSEMNVSTLELGDSALYLCASSSSTDTGTEAFFGQGTRLTVV.

This chain links TRBV11-1 with TRBJ2-1, with D possibly matching TRBD2 (6 bases). V was clipped by 4 bases and J by 7 bases, with 17 bases between them. The CDR3 covers 15 residues. Germline loops: CDR1 SGHAT, CDR2 FQDESV (reference sequence). CDR3 sequence reads: CASSSRDQQTNEQFF. The CDR3 DNA is TGTGCCAGCAGCTCGCGGGACCAACAAACTAATGAGCAGTTCTTC.

The V gene is TRBV2, the J gene TRBJ2-7; no firm D call. Trimming stripped 7 bases from V and 3 bases from J, with 28 bases between. The CDR3 has 18 residues. Looked up from germline, CDR1 is SNHLY and CDR2 is FYNNEI. The CDR3 spells CASTPPGGPNGFFYEQYF. CDR3 nucleotides: TGTGCCAGCACTCCCCCCGGCGGACCGAACGGATTCTTCTACGAGCAGTACTTC.

The chain carries TRBV10-3 and TRBJ2-7; no clear D gene. Germline-derived CDR1 and CDR2 are ENHRY and SYGVKD. V shed 2 bases and J shed 0 bases, with 8 bases lying between them. The CDR3 contains 14 residues. CDR3 loop: CAISEAESSYEQYF. The CDR3 DNA sequence: TGTGCCATCAGTGAGGCGGAGAGCTCCTACGAGCAGTACTTC.

This clonotype was seen only a few times. CDR3 sequence (DNA): TGCGCCAGCAGTGAGACTAGCGGGGGGGGCACAGATACGCAGTATTTT. Its protein product is CASSETSGGGTDTQYF. V usage is TRBV10-2 and J usage is TRBJ2-3, with 13 bases aligning to TRBD2. Losses at the gene ends were 2 bases for V and 1 base for J; bases not matched to a gene: 0. CDR1 WSHSY and CDR2 SAAADI come from the germline V gene. This CDR3 has 16 amino acids.

The chain is built from TRBV29-1 and TRBJ2-1; D is undetermined. In germline, CDR1 is SQVTM, CDR2 ANQGSEA. Trimming stripped 3 bases from V and 8 bases from J, with 14 bases between. The CDR3 extends over 13 amino acids. CDR3: CSVDLADTDEQFF. The CDR3 bases are TGCAGCGTTGACCTCGCCGATACGGATGAGCAGTTCTTC.

This sequence joins TRBV7-9 and TRBJ2-5; TRBD1 might be the D (5 bases). The germline V gene encodes CDR1 SEHNR and CDR2 FQNEAQ (reference sequence). This CDR3 has 15 residues. V shed 3 bases and J shed 2 bases, with 13 bases lying between them. The CDR3 DNA reads as TGTGCCAGCAGCTTCCTTGGGGCAGGGCAAGAGACCCAGTACTTC. This sequence encodes CASSFLGAGQETQYF.